The T cell receptor beta chain described here comes from a study of Ad26.COV2.S vaccination and SARS-CoV-2 variants. The wider study: Once or twice, 56 days apart, Ad26.COV2.S was delivered intramuscularly.

The germline gives CDR1 SQVTM, CDR2 ANQGSEA. CDR3 size: 13 residues. Trimming cost V 4 bases and J 4 bases, with 14 bases left between them. Treatment meaning: some 19 received Ad26.COV2.S at low or high dose, single or two shots; roughly five received placebo; per-sample allocation not given. Samples came from day 63 after the first vaccine or placebo injection. Vaccination employed an Ad26 vector expressing the Wuhan-strain SARS-CoV-2 spike. Study observations and caveats: Relative to placebo recipients, vaccine recipients exhibited elevated spike-specific TCR breadth. Vaccine and placebo recipients had comparable breadth of non-spike TCRs.

Remarks on this clone: Antigen: not known.

Clones were read by immunoSEQ multiplex PCR, and TCRdb kept only the in-frame ones, dropping some. The data show 440,000 or so clones, 90% seen once. The specimen was peripheral blood, collected in a trial of Ad26.COV2.S vaccine versus placebo. The chain combines TRBV29-1 with TRBJ2-7; the D gene is possibly TRBD2 (6 bases). The receptor comes from a person aged 18-65 years who received the Ad26.COV2.S COVID-19 vaccine or a placebo. The CDR3 nucleotides are TGCAGCGTTGGAGGAGCGGGTGGGTACGAGCAGTACTTC. The encoded protein is CSVGGAGGYEQYF.